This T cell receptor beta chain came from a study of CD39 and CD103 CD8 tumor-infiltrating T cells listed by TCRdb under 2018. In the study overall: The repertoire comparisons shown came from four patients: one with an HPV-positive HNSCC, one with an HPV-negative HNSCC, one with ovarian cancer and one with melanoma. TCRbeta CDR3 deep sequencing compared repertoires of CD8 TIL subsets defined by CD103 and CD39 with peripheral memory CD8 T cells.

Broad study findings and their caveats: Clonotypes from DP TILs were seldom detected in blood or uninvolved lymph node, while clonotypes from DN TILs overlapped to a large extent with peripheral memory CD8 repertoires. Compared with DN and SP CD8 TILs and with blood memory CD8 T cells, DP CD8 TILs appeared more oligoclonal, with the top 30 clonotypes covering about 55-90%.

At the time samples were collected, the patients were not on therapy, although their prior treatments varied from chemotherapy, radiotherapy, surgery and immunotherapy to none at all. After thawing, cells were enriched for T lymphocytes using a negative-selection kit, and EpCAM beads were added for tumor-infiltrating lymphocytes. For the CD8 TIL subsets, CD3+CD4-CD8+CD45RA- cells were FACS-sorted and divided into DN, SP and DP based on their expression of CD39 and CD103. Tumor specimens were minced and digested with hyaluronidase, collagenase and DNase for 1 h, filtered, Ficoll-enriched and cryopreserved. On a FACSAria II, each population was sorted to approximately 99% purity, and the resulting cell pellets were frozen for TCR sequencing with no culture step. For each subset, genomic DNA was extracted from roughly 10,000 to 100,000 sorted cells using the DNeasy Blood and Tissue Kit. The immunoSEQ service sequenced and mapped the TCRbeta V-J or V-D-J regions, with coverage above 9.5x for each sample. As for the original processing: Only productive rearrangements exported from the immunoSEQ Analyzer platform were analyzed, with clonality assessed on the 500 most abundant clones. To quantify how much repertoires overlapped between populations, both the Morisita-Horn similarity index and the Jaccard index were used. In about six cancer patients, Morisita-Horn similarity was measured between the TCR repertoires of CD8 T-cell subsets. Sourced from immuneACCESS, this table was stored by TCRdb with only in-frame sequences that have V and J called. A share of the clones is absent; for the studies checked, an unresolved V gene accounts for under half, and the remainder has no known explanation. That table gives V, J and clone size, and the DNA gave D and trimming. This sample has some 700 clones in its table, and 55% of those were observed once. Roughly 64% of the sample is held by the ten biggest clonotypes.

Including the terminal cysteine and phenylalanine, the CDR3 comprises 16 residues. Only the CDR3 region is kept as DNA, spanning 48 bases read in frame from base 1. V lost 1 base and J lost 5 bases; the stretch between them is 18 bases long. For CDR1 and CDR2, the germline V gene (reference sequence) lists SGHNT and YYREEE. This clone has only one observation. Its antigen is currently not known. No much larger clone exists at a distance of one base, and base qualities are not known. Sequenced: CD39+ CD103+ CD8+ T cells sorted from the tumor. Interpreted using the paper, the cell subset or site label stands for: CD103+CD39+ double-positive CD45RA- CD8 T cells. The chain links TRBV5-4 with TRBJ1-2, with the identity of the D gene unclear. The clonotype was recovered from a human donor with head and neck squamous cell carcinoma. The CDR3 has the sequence CASSLYPVQYAYGYTF. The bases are TGTGCCAGCAGCTTGTATCCCGTCCAGTACGCTTATGGCTACACCTTC.